The rows below give T cell receptor beta chains drawn from one sample of a study of blood T cells in healthy people across ages. TCRdb analysed the 5' RACE reads with MiXCR anew, one entry per CDR3 protein. The sample includes about 570,000 distinct CDR3 sequences, around 27% of them seen just once. These same records also appear under a second study, on T cells of mothers and their children.

Sequencing was performed on blood. The receptor source for this set is a boy aged 2 to 9 in good health. Each CDR3 is given with its conserved first and last residue. D genes are given only for firm matches. For some rows the clone size is stated as once, few or many, or as a class when expanded; others skip it.

size | D | J | V | CDR3 | DNA
NA | NA | TRBJ2-7 | TRBV3-1 | CASSQGQIISRAYEQYF | TGTGCCAGCAGCCAAGGACAGATCATCTCCCGGGCCTACGAGCAGTACTTC
NA | TRBD1 | TRBJ1-1 | TRBV12-3/TRBV12-4 | CADSETGGSEAFF | TGTGCCGACAGTGAGACAGGGGGCAGTGAAGCTTTCTTT
NA | TRBD2 | TRBJ2-7 | TRBV7-9 | CASSLGILAGGPRSYEQYF | TGTGCCAGCAGCTTAGGGATACTAGCGGGAGGGCCAAGGAGCTACGAGCAGTACTTC
few | TRBD2 | TRBJ2-5 | TRBV20-1 | CSARVAGGLETQYF | TGCAGTGCTAGAGTAGCGGGGGGGCTGGAGACCCAGTACTTC
NA | TRBD1 | TRBJ2-5 | TRBV18 | CASSSRQGIQETQYF | TGTGCCAGCTCATCTCGACAGGGCATCCAAGAGACCCAGTACTTC
few | TRBD2 | TRBJ2-7 | TRBV6-1 | CASSLAAGAGGIEQYF | TGTGCCAGCAGCCTCGCCGCCGGAGCGGGAGGAATCGAGCAGTACTTC
NA | NA | TRBJ2-1 | TRBV5-1 | CASTSFGGDGDEQFF | TGCGCCAGCACCTCCTTTGGTGGGGACGGGGATGAGCAGTTCTTC
NA | NA | TRBJ2-1 | TRBV20-1 | CSATGATYNEQFF | TGCAGTGCTACAGGGGCTACCTACAATGAGCAGTTCTTC
NA | NA | TRBJ2-5 | TRBV7-9 | CASSPTGPNQETQYF | TGTGCCAGCAGCCCCACAGGGCCCAACCAAGAGACCCAGTACTTC
many | NA | TRBJ2-5 | TRBV4-2 | CASSPQGIAEQETQYF | TGTGCCAGCAGCCCTCAAGGAATAGCGGAACAAGAGACCCAGTACTTC
NA | NA | TRBJ1-5 | TRBV10-2 | CASSPDSGNQPQHF | TGCGCCAGCAGCCCTGACAGTGGCAATCAGCCCCAGCATTTT
NA | TRBD1 | TRBJ2-1 | TRBV13 | CASSPVTGQRTDNEQFF | TGTGCCAGCAGCCCCGTTACGGGACAGCGAACGGATAATGAGCAGTTCTTC
NA | TRBD2 | TRBJ2-7 | TRBV7-2 | CASSLASSTSGGSFYEQYF | TGTGCCAGCAGCTTAGCCTCCTCTACTAGCGGGGGGTCCTTCTACGAGCAGTACTTC
many | NA | TRBJ2-5 | TRBV29-1 | CSVDPTGRETQYF | TGCAGCGTTGACCCGACAGGGAGGGAGACCCAGTACTTC
NA | NA | TRBJ2-3 | TRBV11-2 | CASSKGRDSTDTQYF | TGTGCCAGCAGCAAAGGTCGGGACAGCACAGATACGCAGTATTTT
many | NA | TRBJ1-4 | TRBV6-1 | CASSDGEYNEKLFF | TGTGCCAGCAGTGATGGAGAGTATAATGAAAAACTGTTTTTT
NA | NA | TRBJ2-1 | TRBV20-1 | CSAGLYGTLDGEQFF | TGCAGTGCTGGGCTTTACGGGACGCTGGACGGGGAGCAGTTCTTC
many | TRBD2 | TRBJ2-7 | TRBV20-1 | CSARELSGRSYEQYF | TGCAGTGCTAGGGAACTTAGCGGGAGATCCTACGAGCAGTACTTC
NA | NA | TRBJ2-1 | TRBV7-2 | CASSLSAVSSYNEQFF | TGTGCCAGCAGCTTATCAGCGGTTAGCTCCTACAATGAGCAGTTCTTC
few | TRBD2 | TRBJ2-5 | TRBV3-1 | CASSPTGTSGETQYF | TGTGCCAGCAGCCCCACCGGGACTAGCGGGGAGACCCAGTACTTC
few | NA | TRBJ1-3 | TRBV7-9 | CASSIRASSGNTIYF | TGTGCCAGCAGTATAAGGGCGAGCTCTGGAAACACCATATATTTT
few | NA | TRBJ2-4 | TRBV20-1 | CSARDRNVIQYF | TGCAGTGCTAGAGATAGGAACGTTATTCAGTACTTC
few | NA | TRBJ1-2 | TRBV3-1 | CASSHMAGSGYTF | TGTGCCAGCAGCCATATGGCAGGGTCTGGCTACACCTTC
NA | NA | TRBJ2-5 | TRBV6-6 | CASSYPGPTQYF | TGTGCCAGCAGTTACCCCGGTCCTACCCAGTACTTC
NA | NA | TRBJ2-5 | TRBV11-1 | CATGPGVQETQYF | TGTGCCACGGGACCGGGAGTTCAAGAGACCCAGTACTTC
NA | TRBD1 | TRBJ2-7 | TRBV10-3 | CAISGDSTYEQYF | TGTGCCATCAGCGGGGACAGCACCTACGAGCAGTACTTC
few | TRBD2 | TRBJ2-2 | TRBV7-2 | CASSTRTSEFTGELFF | TGTGCCAGCAGCACCCGGACTAGCGAGTTCACCGGGGAGCTGTTTTTT
few | TRBD1 | TRBJ2-4 | TRBV29-1 | CSVEVGGTALAKNIQYF | TGCAGCGTTGAAGTTGGTGGGACAGCCCTAGCCAAAAACATTCAGTACTTC
NA | NA | TRBJ2-7 | TRBV7-9 | CASSFNGGSGEQYF | TGTGCCAGCAGTTTCAACGGGGGCAGTGGCGAGCAGTACTTC
NA | NA | TRBJ1-2 | TRBV9 | CASSVEAATSYGYTF | TGTGCCAGCAGCGTAGAGGCTGCTACTTCCTATGGCTACACCTTC
few | NA | TRBJ1-2 | TRBV7-9 | CASSLSGTTNYGYTF | TGTGCCAGCAGCTTATCAGGGACAACTAACTATGGCTACACCTTC
NA | NA | TRBJ2-5 | TRBV6-5 | CASSTSHILIETQYF | TGTGCCAGCTCGACTAGTCATATCTTGATTGAGACCCAGTACTTC
NA | NA | TRBJ2-7 | TRBV3-1 | CASSQVGGSTYEQYF | TGTGCCAGCAGCCAAGTCGGCGGGTCCACCTACGAGCAGTACTTC
NA | TRBD1 | TRBJ2-4 | TRBV12-3/TRBV12-4 | CASSFRQGEGNIQYF | TGTGCCAGCAGCTTCCGACAGGGAGAGGGGAACATTCAGTACTTC
NA | NA | TRBJ1-4 | TRBV10-1 | CASSVGIGEKLFF | TGCGCCAGCAGTGTGGGTATCGGTGAAAAACTGTTTTTT
NA | TRBD2 | TRBJ2-1 | TRBV19 | CASSIGRLAGGPWTYNEQFF | TGTGCCAGTAGTATAGGTAGGTTAGCGGGAGGCCCATGGACCTACAATGAGCAGTTCTTC
NA | NA | TRBJ1-2 | TRBV27 | CASSLSGVRYGYTF | TGTGCCAGCAGTTTGTCAGGGGTTCGCTATGGCTACACCTTC
few | NA | TRBJ2-5 | TRBV4-2 | CASSHDIEETQYF | TGTGCCAGCAGCCATGACATTGAAGAGACCCAGTACTTC
NA | NA | TRBJ1-5 | TRBV19 | CASSTRTSNQPQHF | TGTGCCAGTAGTACGAGGACTAGCAATCAGCCCCAGCATTTT
NA | NA | TRBJ1-1 | TRBV16 | CASSHRGWVNTEAFF | TGTGCCAGCAGCCACCGAGGGTGGGTAAACACTGAAGCTTTCTTT
few | NA | TRBJ1-3 | TRBV18 | CASSPPGNTIYF | TGTGCCAGCTCACCACCAGGGAACACCATATATTTT
NA | TRBD2 | TRBJ2-5 | TRBV29-1 | CSVEDGEREGTYQETQYF | TGCAGCGTTGAAGATGGGGAGCGGGAGGGGACGTACCAAGAGACCCAGTACTTC
NA | NA | TRBJ2-7 | TRBV27 | CASSLSTPGEAYEQYF | TGTGCCAGCAGTTTATCGACCCCAGGGGAGGCATACGAGCAGTACTTC
NA | NA | TRBJ1-5 | TRBV12-3/TRBV12-4 | CASSFESNQPQHF | TGTGCCAGCAGTTTTGAGAGCAATCAGCCCCAGCATTTT
few | NA | TRBJ2-2 | TRBV6-2/TRBV6-3 | CASSPGGVYTGELFF | TGTGCCAGCAGTCCGGGCGGAGTTTACACCGGGGAGCTGTTTTTT
NA | NA | TRBJ2-7 | TRBV20-1 | CSATRRGLVSSYEQYF | TGCAGTGCTACCCGAAGAGGACTCGTAAGCTCCTACGAGCAGTACTTC
NA | TRBD2 | TRBJ2-1 | TRBV7-9 | CASRRTSGHYNEQFF | TGTGCCAGCAGGCGGACTAGCGGCCACTACAATGAGCAGTTCTTC
NA | NA | TRBJ2-3 | TRBV10-2 | CASSEPGAPTDTRYF | TGCGCCAGCAGTGAACCGGGGGCCCCCACAGATACGCGGTATTTT
few | NA | TRBJ1-4 | TRBV14 | CASSALLGAEKLFF | TGTGCCAGCAGCGCACTCCTCGGGGCTGAAAAACTGTTTTTT